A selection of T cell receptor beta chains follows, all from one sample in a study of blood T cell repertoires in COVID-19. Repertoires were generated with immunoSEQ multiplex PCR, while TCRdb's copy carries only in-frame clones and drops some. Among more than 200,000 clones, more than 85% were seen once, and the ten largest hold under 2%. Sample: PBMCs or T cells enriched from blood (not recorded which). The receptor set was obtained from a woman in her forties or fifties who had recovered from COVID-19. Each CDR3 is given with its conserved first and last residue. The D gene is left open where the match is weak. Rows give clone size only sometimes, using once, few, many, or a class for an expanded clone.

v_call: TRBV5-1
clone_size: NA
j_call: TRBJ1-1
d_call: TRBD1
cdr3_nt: TGCGCCAGCAGCTTGGAGGACAGGGCGGCCGCTGAAGCTTTCTTT
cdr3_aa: CASSLEDRAAAEAFF

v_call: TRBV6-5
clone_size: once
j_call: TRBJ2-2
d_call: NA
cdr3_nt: TGTGCCAGCATAAAAGCAGGGACTAACACCGGGGAGCTGTTTTTT
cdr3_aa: CASIKAGTNTGELFF

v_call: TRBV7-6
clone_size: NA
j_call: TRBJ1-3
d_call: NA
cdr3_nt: TGTGCCAGCAGCGCCAGGGCCCTCTCTGGAAACACCATATATTTT
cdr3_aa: CASSARALSGNTIYF

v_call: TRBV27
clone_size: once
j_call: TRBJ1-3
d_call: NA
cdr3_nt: TGTGCCAGCAGTTTCCGGGGAGGGTCTGGAAACACCATATATTTT
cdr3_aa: CASSFRGGSGNTIYF

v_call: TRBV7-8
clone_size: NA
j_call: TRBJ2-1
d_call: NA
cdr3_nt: TGTGCCAGCAGCTCCGGTCATCCGTCGCAGTTCTTC
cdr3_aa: CASSSGHPSQFF

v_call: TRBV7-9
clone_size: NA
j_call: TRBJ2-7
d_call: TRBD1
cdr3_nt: TGTGCCAGCACCCTTGGGACAGGAGGCTACGAGCAGTACTTC
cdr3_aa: CASTLGTGGYEQYF

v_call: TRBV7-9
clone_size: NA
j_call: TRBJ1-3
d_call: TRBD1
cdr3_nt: TGTGCCAGCAGCCCGGACAGGGGGCCCTTCCAGAGCTCTGGAAACACCATATATTTT
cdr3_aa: CASSPDRGPFQSSGNTIYF

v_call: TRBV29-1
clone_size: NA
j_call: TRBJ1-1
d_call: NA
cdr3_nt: TGCAGCGTTGCTAAGGCAGTCGACAGTTTAAACACTGAAGCTTTCTTT
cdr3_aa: CSVAKAVDSLNTEAFF

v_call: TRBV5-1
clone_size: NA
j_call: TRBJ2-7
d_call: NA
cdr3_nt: TGCGCCAGCAGCTTTGGAGCGACTTTCTCCTACGAGCAGTACTTC
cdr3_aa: CASSFGATFSYEQYF

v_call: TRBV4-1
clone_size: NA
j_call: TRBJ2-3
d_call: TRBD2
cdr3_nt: TGCGCCAGCAGCCAAGAGGGAAAGGCGGGAGGGCAGGCAGATACGCAGTATTTT
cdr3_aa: CASSQEGKAGGQADTQYF

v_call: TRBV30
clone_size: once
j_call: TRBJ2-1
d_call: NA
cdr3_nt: TGTGCCTGGAACCGGGACACGGGCAATGAGCAGTTCTTC
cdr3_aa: CAWNRDTGNEQFF

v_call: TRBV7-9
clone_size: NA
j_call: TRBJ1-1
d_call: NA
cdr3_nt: TGTGCCAGCAGATACAGGGCGAACACTGAAGCTTTCTTT
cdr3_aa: CASRYRANTEAFF

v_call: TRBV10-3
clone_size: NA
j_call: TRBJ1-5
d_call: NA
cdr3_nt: TGTGCCACAACCGACAGCAACAAGCAGCCCCAGCATTTT
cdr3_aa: CATTDSNKQPQHF

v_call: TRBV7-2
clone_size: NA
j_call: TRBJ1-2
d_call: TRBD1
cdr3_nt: TGTGCCAGCAGCTGGAGGGGGCAGGATGGCTACACCTTC
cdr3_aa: CASSWRGQDGYTF

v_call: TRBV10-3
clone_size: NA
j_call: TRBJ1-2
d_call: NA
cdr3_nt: TGTGCCATCAGTGAGTCCCAGGGGAACTATGGCTACACCTTC
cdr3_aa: CAISESQGNYGYTF

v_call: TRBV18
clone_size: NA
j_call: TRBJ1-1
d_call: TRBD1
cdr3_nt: TGTGCCAGCTCACCGGGACAGGGCGGAGTATATGAAGCTTTCTTT
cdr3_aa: CASSPGQGGVYEAFF

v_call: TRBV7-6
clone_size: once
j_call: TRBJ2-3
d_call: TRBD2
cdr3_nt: TGTGCCAGCAGCCCGAGCTTAGCGGGCCGGGGGGCAGATACGCAGTATTTT
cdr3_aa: CASSPSLAGRGADTQYF

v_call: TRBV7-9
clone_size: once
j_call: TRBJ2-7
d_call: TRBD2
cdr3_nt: TGTGCCAGCAGCTTCCCCGGGGGGGCCAGGGGCAAAAGCTACGAGCAGTACTTC
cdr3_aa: CASSFPGGARGKSYEQYF

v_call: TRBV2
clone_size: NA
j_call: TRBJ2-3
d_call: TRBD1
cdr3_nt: TGTGCCAGCAATGGACAGGGGGCAGATACGCAGTATTTT
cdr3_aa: CASNGQGADTQYF

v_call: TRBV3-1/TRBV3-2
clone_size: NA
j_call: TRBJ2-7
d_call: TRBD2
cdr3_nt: TGTGCCAGCAGCCAATCCGGGACTAAGGACGAGCAGTACTTC
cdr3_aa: CASSQSGTKDEQYF

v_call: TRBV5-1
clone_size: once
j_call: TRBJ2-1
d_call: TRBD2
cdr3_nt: TGCGCCAGCAGCTTGGGGACTAGCGGGAGGGCCGGGGATGAGCAGTTCTTC
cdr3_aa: CASSLGTSGRAGDEQFF

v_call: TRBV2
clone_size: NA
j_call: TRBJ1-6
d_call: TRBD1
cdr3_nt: TGTGCCAGCAGGAACCAACAGGGGCCTAATTCACCCCTCCACTTT
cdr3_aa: CASRNQQGPNSPLHF

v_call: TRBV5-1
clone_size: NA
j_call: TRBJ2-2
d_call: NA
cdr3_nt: TGCGCCAGCAGCCCGCGGTCCAACACCGGGGAGCTGTTTTTT
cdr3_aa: CASSPRSNTGELFF

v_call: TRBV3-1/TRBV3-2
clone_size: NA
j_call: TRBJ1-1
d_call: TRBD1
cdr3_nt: TGTGCCAGCAGCCAAAGACAGGGGGCAACTGAAGCTTTCTTT
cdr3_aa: CASSQRQGATEAFF

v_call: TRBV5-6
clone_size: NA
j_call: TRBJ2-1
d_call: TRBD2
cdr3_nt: TGTGCCAGCAGTTTTTTGGGGACTAGCGGGGAACCGAGCAATGAGCAGTTCTTC
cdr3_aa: CASSFLGTSGEPSNEQFF

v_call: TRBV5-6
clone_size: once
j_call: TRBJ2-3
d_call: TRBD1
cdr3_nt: TGTGCCAGCAGAAAACCGGGACAGGGGGAGGATACGCAGTATTTT
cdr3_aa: CASRKPGQGEDTQYF

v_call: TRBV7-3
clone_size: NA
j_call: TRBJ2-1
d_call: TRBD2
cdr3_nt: TGTGCCAGCAGCGAGAGAGCGGGAGTGGGTGGTCTGAATGAGCAGTTCTTC
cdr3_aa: CASSERAGVGGLNEQFF

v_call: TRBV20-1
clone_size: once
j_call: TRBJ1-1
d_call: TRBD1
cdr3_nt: TGCAGCCCCGGGACAGACACTGAAGCTTTCTTT
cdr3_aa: CSPGTDTEAFF

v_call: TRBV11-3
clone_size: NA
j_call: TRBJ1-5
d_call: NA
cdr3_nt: TGTGCCAGCAGCGTAGAGATACAGGGCTATAGCAATCAGCCCCAGCATTTT
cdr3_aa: CASSVEIQGYSNQPQHF

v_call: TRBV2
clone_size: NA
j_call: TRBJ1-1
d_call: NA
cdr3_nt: TGTGCCAGCAGTGAATCGGGGGGTCTTGACACTGAAGCTTTCTTT
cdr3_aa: CASSESGGLDTEAFF

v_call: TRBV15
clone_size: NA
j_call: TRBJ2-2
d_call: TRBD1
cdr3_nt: TGTGCCACCAGCTCAGGGGGAGACACCGGGGAGCTGTTTTTT
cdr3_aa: CATSSGGDTGELFF

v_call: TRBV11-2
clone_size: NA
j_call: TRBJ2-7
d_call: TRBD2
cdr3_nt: TGTGCCAGCAGCTTACTTGGCGGGAGTCGGTACGAGCAGTACTTC
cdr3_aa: CASSLLGGSRYEQYF

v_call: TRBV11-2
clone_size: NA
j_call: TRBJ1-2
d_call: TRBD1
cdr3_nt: TGTGCCAGCAGCTTCCCCAGGGGGCTGGGCTATGGCTACACCTTC
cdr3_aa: CASSFPRGLGYGYTF

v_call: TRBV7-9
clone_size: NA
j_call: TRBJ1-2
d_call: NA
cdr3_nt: TGTGCCAGCGGGAGCGGATGGCAGGGGATCTATGGCTACACCTTC
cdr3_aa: CASGSGWQGIYGYTF

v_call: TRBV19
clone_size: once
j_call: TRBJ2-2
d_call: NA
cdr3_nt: TGTGCCAGTAGCCCCCCCCCTACCAGGGAGCTGTTTTTT
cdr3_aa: CASSPPPTRELFF

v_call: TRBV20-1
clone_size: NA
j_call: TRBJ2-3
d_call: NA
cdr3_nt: TGCAGTGCCCAGAGAGGGGATACGCAGTATTTT
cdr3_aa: CSAQRGDTQYF

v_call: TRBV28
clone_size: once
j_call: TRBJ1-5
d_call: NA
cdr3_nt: TGTGCCAGCAGTCCAACGGGACTTAGCAATCAGCCCCAGCATTTT
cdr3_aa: CASSPTGLSNQPQHF

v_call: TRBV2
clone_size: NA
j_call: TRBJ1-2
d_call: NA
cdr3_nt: TGTGCCAGCATAATCTCCAGGGGAGACTATGGCTACACCTTC
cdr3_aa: CASIISRGDYGYTF

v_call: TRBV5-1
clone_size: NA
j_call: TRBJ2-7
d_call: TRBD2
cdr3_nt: TGCGCCAGCAGAACGGGAGGGTCCTACGAGCAGTACTTC
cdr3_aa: CASRTGGSYEQYF

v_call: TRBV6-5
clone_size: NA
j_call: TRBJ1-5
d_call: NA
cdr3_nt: TGTGCCAGCAGTACAGGAGTAGGCAATCAGCCCCAGCATTTT
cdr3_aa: CASSTGVGNQPQHF

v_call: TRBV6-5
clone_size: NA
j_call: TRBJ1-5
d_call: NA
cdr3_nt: TGTGCCAGCAGCCGGACAGTCAATAGCAATCAGCCCCAGCATTTT
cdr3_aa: CASSRTVNSNQPQHF

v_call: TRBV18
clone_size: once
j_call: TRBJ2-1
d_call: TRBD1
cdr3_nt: TGTGCCAGCTCACCGAAACAGGGGGCTATTCTTGAGCAGTTCTTC
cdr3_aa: CASSPKQGAILEQFF

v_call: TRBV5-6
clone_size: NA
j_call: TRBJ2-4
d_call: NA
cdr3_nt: TGTGCCAGCAGCTATCAGGGGGCCAAAAACATTCAGTACTTC
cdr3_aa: CASSYQGAKNIQYF

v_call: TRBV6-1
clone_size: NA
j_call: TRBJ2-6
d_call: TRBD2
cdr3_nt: TGTGCCAGCAGTGTAGCGGGAGCTGGGGCCAACGTCCTGACTTTC
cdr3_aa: CASSVAGAGANVLTF

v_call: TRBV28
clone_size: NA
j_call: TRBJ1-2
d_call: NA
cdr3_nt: TGTGCCAGCAGGAATCAGGGCTCTCTATTAATTAACTATGGCTACACCTTC
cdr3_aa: CASRNQGSLLINYGYTF

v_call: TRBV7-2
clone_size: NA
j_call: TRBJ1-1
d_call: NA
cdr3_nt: TGTGCCAGCAGCTTCAGGTACACTGAAGCTTTCTTT
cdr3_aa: CASSFRYTEAFF

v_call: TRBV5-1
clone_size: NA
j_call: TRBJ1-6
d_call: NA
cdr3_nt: TGCGCCAGCAGCTTTAATACAGGAGATAATTCACCCCTCCACTTT
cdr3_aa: CASSFNTGDNSPLHF